This T cell receptor (beta chain) came from a study of blood T cell repertoires in COVID-19. Original methodology: For nucleated cells, counts were estimated from reference gene primer amplification. Repertoires were generated with immunoSEQ multiplex PCR, while TCRdb's copy carries only in-frame clones and drops some. For V, J and clone size, that table is used; D and trimming come from the DNA. The data show roughly 220,000 clones, 88% seen once. The CDR3 contains 14 residues. In germline, CDR1 is SQVTM, CDR2 ANQGSEA. V lost 5 bases and J lost 9; bases outside the gene matches: 13. This clone was counted a single time.

V gene TRBV29-1 combines with J gene TRBJ2-1, with 7 bases fitting TRBD2. Material for sequencing was PBMCs or T cells enriched from blood (not recorded which). The receptor comes from a woman in her thirties who had recovered from COVID-19. The CDR3 DNA follows: TGCAGCGTTTCGAATCAATGGGGGGAGGGTGAGCAGTTCTTC. This codes for CSVSNQWGEGEQFF.